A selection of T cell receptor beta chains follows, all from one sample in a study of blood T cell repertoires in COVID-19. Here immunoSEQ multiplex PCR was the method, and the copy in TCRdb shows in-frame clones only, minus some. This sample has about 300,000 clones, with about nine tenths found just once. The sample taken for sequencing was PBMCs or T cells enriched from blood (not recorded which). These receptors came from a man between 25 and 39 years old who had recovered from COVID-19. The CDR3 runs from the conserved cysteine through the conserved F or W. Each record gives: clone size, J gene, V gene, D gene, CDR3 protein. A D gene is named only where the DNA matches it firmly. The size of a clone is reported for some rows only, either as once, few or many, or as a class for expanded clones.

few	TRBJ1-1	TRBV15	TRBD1	CATSRDLRGQGLTNTEAFF
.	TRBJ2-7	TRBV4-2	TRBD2	CASSQDSAGAYEQYF
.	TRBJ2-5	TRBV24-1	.	CATSVTGSQETQYF
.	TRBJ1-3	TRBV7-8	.	CASSQRRWEPANTIYF
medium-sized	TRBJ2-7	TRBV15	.	CATAESSAPSYEQYF
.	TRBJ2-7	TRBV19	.	CASSINYGGVIPYEQYF
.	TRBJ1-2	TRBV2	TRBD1	CASSLRDSYGYTF
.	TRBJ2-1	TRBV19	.	CASSSRSGEQFF
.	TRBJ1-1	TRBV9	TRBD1	CASSLRTGWSTEAFF
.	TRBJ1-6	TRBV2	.	CASSPPGHRNNSPLHF
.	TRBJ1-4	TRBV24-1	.	CATSDPDSYNEKLFF
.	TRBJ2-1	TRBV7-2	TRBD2	CASSRLAPEQFF
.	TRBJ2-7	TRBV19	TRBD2	CASSIPGGREQYF
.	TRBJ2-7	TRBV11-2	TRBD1	CASGIIGQGRSDEQYF
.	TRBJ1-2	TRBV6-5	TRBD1	CASRFGQGTTGGYTF
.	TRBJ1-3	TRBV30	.	CAWAGGAGPASGNTIYF
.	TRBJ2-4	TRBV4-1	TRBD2	CASSQGVGRGAYKNIQYF
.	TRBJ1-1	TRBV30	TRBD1	CAWEGTGKMNTEAFF
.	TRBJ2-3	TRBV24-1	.	CATSEPQGYGQPDTQYF
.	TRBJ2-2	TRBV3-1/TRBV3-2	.	CASSPGDRAAGELFF
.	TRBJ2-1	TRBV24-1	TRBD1	CATSALGQGANEQFF
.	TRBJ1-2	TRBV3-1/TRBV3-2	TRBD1	CASSQWQGGDRSYTF
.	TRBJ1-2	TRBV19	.	CASTPADMVRNYGYTF
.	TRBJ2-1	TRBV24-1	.	CATTPGGAGNEQFF
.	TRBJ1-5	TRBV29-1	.	CSVPDRLNQPQHF
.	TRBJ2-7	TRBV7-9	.	CASSSGSSSYEQYF
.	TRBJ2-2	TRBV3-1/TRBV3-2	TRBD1	CASSPGQGVVFF
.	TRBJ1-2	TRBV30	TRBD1	CAWSPGQGVRGYTF
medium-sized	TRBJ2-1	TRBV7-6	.	CASSQGSYNEQFF
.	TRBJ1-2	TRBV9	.	CASSVGYSSNYGYTF
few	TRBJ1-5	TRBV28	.	CASSLGGIKPQHF
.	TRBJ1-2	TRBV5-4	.	CASSSTVRGTLRGYTF
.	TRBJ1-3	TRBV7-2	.	CASSLVGGVGNTIYF
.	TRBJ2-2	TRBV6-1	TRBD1	CASSDQGANTGELFF
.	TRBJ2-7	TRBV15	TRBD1	CATSRGQGNSYEQYF
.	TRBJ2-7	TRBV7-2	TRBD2	CASSPLAGADYEQYF
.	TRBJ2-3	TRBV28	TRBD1	CASSFLDRGLTDTQYF
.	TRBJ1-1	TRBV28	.	CASSRNTEAFF
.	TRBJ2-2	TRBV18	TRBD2	CASSTLAGADTGELFF
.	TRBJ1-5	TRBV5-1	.	CASSLDGPPLSNQPQHF
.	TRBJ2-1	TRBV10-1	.	CASSDSASSYNEQFF
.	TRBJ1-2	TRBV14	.	CASSHRQATAGYTF